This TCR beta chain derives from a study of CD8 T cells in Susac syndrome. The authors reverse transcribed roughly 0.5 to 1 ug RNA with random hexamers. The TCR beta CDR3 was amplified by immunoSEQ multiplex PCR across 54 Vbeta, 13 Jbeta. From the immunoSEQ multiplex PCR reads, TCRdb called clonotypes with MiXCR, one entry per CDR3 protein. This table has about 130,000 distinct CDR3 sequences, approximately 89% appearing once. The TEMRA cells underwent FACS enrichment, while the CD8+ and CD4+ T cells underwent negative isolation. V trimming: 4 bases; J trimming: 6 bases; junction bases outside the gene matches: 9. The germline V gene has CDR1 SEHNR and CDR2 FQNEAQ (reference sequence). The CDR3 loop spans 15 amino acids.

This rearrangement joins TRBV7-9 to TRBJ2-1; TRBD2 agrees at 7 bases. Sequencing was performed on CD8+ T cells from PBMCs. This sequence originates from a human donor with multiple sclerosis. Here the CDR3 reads CASSSLVAGANEQFF. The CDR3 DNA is TGTGCCAGCAGCTCCCTGGTGGCGGGAGCCAATGAGCAGTTCTTC.